Below are 30 T cell receptor beta chains sequenced from a single sample in a study of beta chain features in type 1 diabetes. Notes on the study in general: For Type 1 diabetes patients, all four CD4+ subsets carried TCRB CDR3s that were moderately but significantly shorter.

Expressed TCRB transcripts were sequenced after all isolated RNA was converted to cDNA. Generated by immunoSEQ multiplex PCR, the TCRdb table keeps only in-frame clones and is missing some. The top ten hold less than 0.04% of the sample, which has over 650,000 clones, over 12% seen once. Their target antigens are unknown. The material sequenced was naive CD4+ T cells from blood. The receptors derive from a man aged 18 to 29 with type 1 diabetes.

The chain uses TRBV19 and TRBJ2-3; D is tentatively TRBD1 or TRBD2 (5 bases each). V lost 9 bases and J lost 2, with 15 bases in between. Germline lookup yields CDR1 LNHDA and CDR2 SQIVND (reference sequence). This CDR3 comprises 14 residues. The CDR3 here is CASRVGGPTDTQYF. In DNA, the CDR3 is TGTGCCAGCCGCGTTGGGGGACCCACAGATACGCAGTATTTT.

In this sample, this clone turned up a few times. The J gene is TRBJ2-4, the V gene TRBV29-1; a weak D match, TRBD2 (6 bases). Germline loops: CDR1 SQVTM, CDR2 ANQGSEA. The CDR3 length is 13 residues. Trimming removed 4 bases from V and 8 bases from J, with 15 bases in between. This CDR3 is CSVGSRRDDIQYF. DNA for the CDR3: TGCAGCGTTGGGAGCCGGCGGGACGACATTCAGTACTTC.

The rearrangement joins TRBV7-2 to TRBJ1-2, with 7 bases matching TRBD1. Germline V gives CDR1 SGHTA, CDR2 FQGNSA. This CDR3 is built from 14 residues. Losses at the gene ends were 5 bases for V and 4 bases for J; bases not matched to a gene: 7. As DNA, the CDR3 is TGTGCCAGCAGCCCCGGGACAGTAAGCTATGGCTACACCTTC. Translated, it gives CASSPGTVSYGYTF.

This clone was detected only a few times. The chain is built from TRBV14 and TRBJ2-3, with D tentatively TRBD2 (7 bases). Trimming left V 0 bases short and J 4 bases short, with 20 bases between. CDR1 is SGHDN, CDR2 FVKESK, per germline. This CDR3 has 18 amino acids. In nucleotides, the CDR3 is TGTGCCAGCAGCCAAGATGTGGCGGACAGCCTAGCGGCAGATACGCAGTATTTT. This codes for CASSQDVADSLAADTQYF.

V gene TRBV7-2 combines with J gene TRBJ2-3; D may correspond to TRBD1 or TRBD2 (5 bases each). V was trimmed by 0 bases and J by 4 bases, leaving 11 bases between them. Germline V gene lookup returns CDR1 SGHTA and CDR2 FQGNSA. CDR3 length: 15 amino acids. The CDR3 loop is CASSLAGGGADTQYF. Here the CDR3 DNA reads TGTGCCAGCAGCTTAGCTGGGGGTGGGGCAGATACGCAGTATTTT.

This clone has just a few counts. This CDR3 is CAWSVSIAAGELFF. CDR3 in DNA: TGTGCCTGGAGTGTTTCTATTGCTGCCGGGGAGCTGTTTTTT. The rearrangement joins TRBV30 to TRBJ2-2; unclear D gene. Germline CDR1 and CDR2: GTSNPN and SVGIG (reference sequence). The CDR3 runs to 14 residues. Trimming stripped 0 bases from V and 6 bases from J, with 11 bases between.

This chain joins TRBV19 and TRBJ2-7; perhaps D is TRBD1 or TRBD2 (7 bases each). Germline CDR1 reads LNHDA; CDR2 reads SQIVND (reference sequence). The length of the CDR3 is 15 residues. V lost 9 bases to trimming and J lost 7 bases, with 25 bases between them. CDR3 coding DNA: TGTGCCAGGATAACACAGGGGAGGGCCTCTCGGGAGCAGTACTTC. Translated: CARITQGRASREQYF.

This clone has just a few counts. This sequence joins TRBV7-9 and TRBJ1-2, with 7 bases identical to TRBD1. Germline V gene lookup returns CDR1 SEHNR and CDR2 FQNEAQ (reference sequence). CDR3 length: 13 amino acids. J lost 6 bases, V lost 6 bases, and 7 bases had no gene match. The chain's CDR3 is CASSLTGEDGYTF. DNA of the CDR3: TGTGCCAGCAGTTTAACAGGGGAAGATGGCTACACCTTC.

Remarks on this clone: This sample includes further DNA sequences coding for the same CDR3. V is TRBV29-1 and J is TRBJ2-7, with 7 bases fitting TRBD1. The CDR3 contains 12 residues. The germline gives CDR1 SQVTM, CDR2 ANQGSEA. Trimming took 5 bases from V and 0 from J; bases not matched to a gene: 1. The CDR3 bases are TGCAGCGTTCGACAGGGCTCCTACGAGCAGTACTTC. This sequence encodes CSVRQGSYEQYF.

The gene calls are TRBV7-6 and TRBJ2-5; D remains unclear. The CDR3 contains 16 residues. Trimming took 0 bases from V and 0 from J, leaving 11 bases between them. Germline CDR1 is SGHVS and CDR2 is FNYEAQ. In DNA, the CDR3 is TGTGCCAGCAGCTTAGCGGCACAACCGTACCAAGAGACCCAGTACTTC. It yields the protein CASSLAAQPYQETQYF.

This clone has more than one count but fewer than ten. The sample has other DNA sequences that encode this CDR3 too. The chain combines TRBV6-5 with TRBJ2-3; a weak D match, TRBD2 (5 bases). V lost 2 bases and J lost 0, with 9 bases in between. CDR1 MNHEY and CDR2 SVGAGI come from the germline V gene. The CDR3 length is 15 residues. DNA for the CDR3: TGTGCCAGCAGTTACCGAGGGCCCAGCACAGATACGCAGTATTTT. It specifies CASSYRGPSTDTQYF.

The V gene is TRBV30, the J gene TRBJ1-4; D call uncertain. Germline V CDR1 and CDR2: GTSNPN, SVGIG (reference sequence). Trimming took off 0 bases at V and 5 bases at J, with 7 bases between the two ends. The CDR3 is 13 residues long. The CDR3 sequence: CAWSVTRNEKLFF. The CDR3 DNA follows: TGTGCCTGGAGTGTGACCCGCAATGAAAAACTGTTTTTT.

This clone was picked up a small number of times. The chain employs TRBV9 and TRBJ2-1; TRBD1 matches 9 bases. V lost 0 bases, J lost 8 bases, and 3 bases stayed unmatched. Looked up from germline, CDR1 is SGDLS and CDR2 is YYNGEE. This CDR3 contains 14 residues. DNA for the CDR3: TGTGCCAGCAGCGTAGGGGGACAGGGCTATGAGCAGTTCTTC. Residues: CASSVGGQGYEQFF.

V and J are TRBV6-5 and TRBJ1-1; 8 positions match TRBD1. Germline CDR1 is MNHEY and CDR2 is SVGAGI. This CDR3 contains 15 residues. After removal of 0 bases from V and 2 bases from J, the junction contained 2 bases not matched to a gene. This CDR3 is CASSYSQGANTEAFF. In DNA form, the CDR3 reads TGTGCCAGCAGTTACTCGCAGGGGGCAAACACTGAAGCTTTCTTT.

This clone was observed a handful of times. The V call is TRBV2, the J call TRBJ2-7; TRBD2 might be the D (6 bases). The CDR3 runs to 14 residues. Germline CDR1 and CDR2: SNHLY and FYNNEI. The V and J ends lost 7 bases and 0 bases respectively, with 13 bases between them. CDR3 in amino acids: CASKELADSYEQYF. The CDR3 nucleotides read TGTGCCAGCAAGGAGTTAGCGGACTCCTACGAGCAGTACTTC.

This clone turned up a few times. The chain couples TRBV19 to TRBJ2-7; TRBD1 aligns across 11 bases. The V segment lost 5 bases and the J segment 5 bases; nucleotides outside the gene matches: 11. Germline V gene lookup returns CDR1 LNHDA and CDR2 SQIVND (reference sequence). The CDR3 sequence is 16 residues long. The CDR3 loop reads CASSLRRTGGFDEQYF. Here the CDR3 DNA reads TGTGCCAGTAGTTTACGGCGGACAGGGGGCTTCGACGAGCAGTACTTC.

A few counts support this clone. The rearrangement links TRBV7-2 to TRBJ2-7; D is possibly TRBD1 or TRBD2 (5 bases each). Looked up from germline, CDR1 is SGHTA and CDR2 is FQGNSA. V lost 5 bases and J lost 3, with 11 bases in between. The CDR3 spans 13 residues. CDR3 protein: CASSITRGYEQYF. The CDR3 coding sequence is TGTGCCAGCAGCATCACGAGGGGCTACGAGCAGTACTTC.

This clone was seen a handful of times. The gene calls are TRBV4-1 and TRBJ2-7; D may be TRBD1 or TRBD2 (5 bases each). CDR1 and CDR2 (germline): MGHRA, YSYEKL. This CDR3 contains 16 residues. V lost 2 bases and J 4 bases, leaving 18 bases between the germline ends. The CDR3 region has the DNA TGCGCCAGCAGCCAACCAAAGGGACCGGCCCCTTACGAGCAGTACTTC. Translated, it gives CASSQPKGPAPYEQYF.

The CDR3 DNA follows: TGTGCCAGCAGCTTATGGGCAGGGGGCGATCAGCCCCAGCATTTT. Translation: CASSLWAGGDQPQHF. The V and J genes are TRBV7-9 and TRBJ1-5, with 8 positions matching TRBD1. Germline V gene sequence: CDR1 SEHNR, CDR2 FQNEAQ (reference sequence). The CDR3 is 15 residues long. Trimming cost V 2 bases and J 5 bases; bases outside gene matches: 5.

This clone was detected only a few times. The chain uses TRBV7-2 and TRBJ1-4; the D gene is possibly TRBD1 (6 bases). Germline-derived CDR1 and CDR2 are SGHTA and FQGNSA. Trimming took off 1 base at V and 8 bases at J, with 17 bases between the two ends. The length of the CDR3 is 16 residues. The CDR3 loop is CASSLVAGAIGEKLFF. The CDR3 nucleotides are TGTGCCAGCAGCTTAGTGGCGGGGGCTATAGGCGAAAAACTGTTTTTT.

The chain recombines TRBV4-1 with TRBJ1-5; 7 nucleotides line up with TRBD1. V lost 4 bases, J lost 3 bases, and 12 bases stayed unmatched. This CDR3 contains 17 residues. CDR1 MGHRA and CDR2 YSYEKL come from the germline V gene. This CDR3 reads CASSLLGGAGNNQPQHF. CDR3 DNA: TGCGCCAGCAGCCTGCTAGGGGGCGCAGGTAACAATCAGCCCCAGCATTTT.

The chain carries TRBV11-2 and TRBJ1-3, with D unresolved. CDR3 length equals 12 residues. The V end was cut by 2 bases, the J end by 8 bases, with 7 bases between. Germline V lookup: CDR1 SGHAT, CDR2 FQNNGV. CDR3 amino acids: CASSLLFHTIYF. In nucleotides, the CDR3 is TGTGCCAGCAGCTTACTCTTCCACACCATATATTTT.

The V gene is TRBV19, the J gene TRBJ2-6; D ambiguous. The CDR3 covers 14 residues. With 6 bases removed from V and 2 bases from J, the gap between germline ends came to 8 bases. Looked up from germline, CDR1 is LNHDA and CDR2 is SQIVND (reference sequence). The CDR3 DNA follows: TGTGCCAGTAGCCTCGGTACTGGGGCCAACGTCCTGACTTTC. It yields the protein CASSLGTGANVLTF.

This clone turned up a few times. V is TRBV5-6 and J is TRBJ2-5, with 8 nucleotides matching TRBD1. This CDR3 has 15 residues. V lost 1 base and J lost 1; bases outside the gene matches: 3. Germline V CDR1 and CDR2: SGHDT, YYEEEE. The CDR3 sequence: CASSLQGALQETQYF. CDR3 in DNA: TGTGCCAGCAGCTTGCAGGGGGCTCTCCAAGAGACCCAGTACTTC.

This clone is a singleton in its sample. At the DNA level, this CDR3 is encoded by other sequences in the same sample as well. The CDR3 DNA sequence: TGTGCCAGCAGTTACTCTGGGGGGAGCTCCTACGAGCAGTACTTC. Translated, it gives CASSYSGGSSYEQYF. The rearrangement uses TRBV6-5 and TRBJ2-7; TRBD2 is a possible D gene (6 bases). Germline V CDR1 and CDR2: MNHEY, SVGAGI. There are 15 residues in the CDR3. V lost 0 bases, J lost 0 bases, and 9 bases lay in between.

This clone was observed a few times. This chain connects TRBV21-1 to TRBJ1-2; the table names TRBD1, a call not compared with the DNA. TRBV21-1 is listed as a pseudogene. The CDR3 runs to 17 residues. CDR3: CASRLGDRGTYNYGYTF. The CDR3 coding sequence is TGTGCCAGCAGGCTCGGGGACAGGGGGACCTATAACTATGGCTACACCTTC.

This clone was seen a handful of times. DNA for the CDR3: TGTGCCTGGGTCTCCGGGACTAGCGGTATTAACGAGCAGTACTTC. Its protein is CAWVSGTSGINEQYF. The chain employs TRBV30 and TRBJ2-7, with 11 bases that match TRBD2. V was clipped by 5 bases and J by 5 bases; unmatched bases: 11. Germline V lookup: CDR1 GTSNPN, CDR2 SVGIG (reference sequence). CDR3 length: 15 amino acids.

Regarding this clone: Sequence at one end of the junction differs from germline and may be a read error. V usage is TRBV4-1 and J usage is TRBJ1-5, with D maybe TRBD1 (5 bases). The CDR3 has 14 residues. The germline V gene encodes CDR1 MGHRA and CDR2 YSYEKL. The CDR3 bases are TGCGCCAGCACCATTGGGTGGGGGGATCAACCCCAGCATTTT. This encodes CASTIGWGDQPQHF.

This clone was counted only a few times. This chain joins TRBV6-5 and TRBJ1-4, with TRBD1 matching 7 bases. V trimming: 6 bases; J trimming: 8 bases; junction bases outside the gene matches: 12. This CDR3 region has 15 residues. Germline V gene sequence: CDR1 MNHEY, CDR2 SVGAGI. The CDR3 DNA follows: TGTGCCAGCAGCAGGAATTTACAGGGGAGGGAAAAACTGTTTTTT. Its protein product is CASSRNLQGREKLFF.

This clone appeared a few times. The rearrangement links TRBV5-6 to TRBJ2-3; D unresolved. This CDR3 is 12 amino acids long. Germline CDR1 SGHDT, CDR2 YYEEEE. Trimming took off 4 bases at V and 1 base at J, with 4 bases between the two ends. CDR3 in amino acids: CASSGGTDTQYF. DNA for the CDR3: TGTGCCAGCAGCGGGGGCACAGATACGCAGTATTTT.